The next 8 T cell receptor beta chains were all read from a single sample in a study of post-analysis software for immune sequencing data. Carried by the TCR beta cDNA libraries were unique molecular identifiers. TCRdb itself ran the PCR reads through MiXCR, one entry per CDR3 protein. The sample records around 260,000 distinct CDR3 sequences, just over 35% being singletons. No antigen is known for these receptors. Study-level points and caveats: There were roughly 5 TRBV segments more frequent in patients than controls, and TRBV5-6, TRBV5-1 and TRBV20-1 were among them.

The sample was blood. These receptors all come from a girl aged 10 to 17 with multiple sclerosis.

This clonotype was picked up a small number of times. V and J are TRBV6-1 and TRBJ2-5, with D possibly being TRBD1 (5 bases). Trimming cost V 1 base and J 3 bases, with 12 bases left between them. The CDR3 consists of 15 residues. The germline CDR1 and CDR2 sequences are MNHNS and SASEGT. The CDR3 is CASSEVAGREETQYF. DNA for the CDR3: TGTGCCAGCAGTGAAGTGGCAGGGCGTGAAGAGACCCAGTACTTC.

There are many counts of this clonotype. J is TRBJ2-7 and V is TRBV27; unclear D gene. This CDR3 contains 14 residues. V shed 5 bases and J shed 3 bases, with 14 bases lying between them. Per the germline V gene, CDR1 is MNHEY and CDR2 is SMNVEV (reference sequence). The CDR3 is CASSPSGLGYEQYF. CDR3 bases: TGTGCCAGCAGTCCTTCCGGGCTGGGCTACGAGCAGTACTTC.

This clonotype was observed a single time. The chain uses TRBV9 and TRBJ2-7; 7 nucleotides match TRBD2. Germline trimming cut 0 bases from V and 3 bases from J; bases unmatched to any gene: 3. The CDR3 has 14 amino acids. Germline CDR1 reads SGDLS; CDR2 reads YYNGEE. The CDR3, as DNA: TGTGCCAGCAGCGTAGGGCTAGCGGACTACGAGCAGTACTTC. Protein sequence: CASSVGLADYEQYF.

This clonotype has a count of ten or more. This sequence joins TRBV20-1 and TRBJ2-1; D is perhaps TRBD2 (6 bases). Trimming left V 6 bases short and J 3 bases short, with 6 bases between. Germline CDR1 reads DFQATT; CDR2 reads SNEGSKA (reference sequence). The CDR3 covers 11 residues. The CDR3 is CSAGGYNEQFF. CDR3 coding DNA: TGCAGTGCGGGGGGCTACAATGAGCAGTTCTTC.

As concerns this clonotype: Since a much larger clone is just one base distant, this may be a read error. The chain is built from TRBV5-1 and TRBJ2-6, with D unresolved. Per the germline V gene, CDR1 is SGHRS and CDR2 is YFSETQ. The CDR3 length is 18 residues. This CDR3 is CACSLAGRALDGANVLTF. The CDR3 coding sequence is TGCGCCTGCAGCTTGGCCGGTAGGGCCCTTGATGGGGCCAACGTCCTGACTTTC.

This clonotype was seen a few times. A much larger clonotype is one base distant, so this may be a read error. This chain links TRBV20-1 with TRBJ2-1; D could derive from TRBD1 or TRBD2 (6 bases each). Germline-derived CDR1 and CDR2 are DFQATT and SNEGSKA (reference sequence). The length of the CDR3 is 15 residues. CDR3 protein: CSAPRGLESCNEQFF. In nucleotides, the CDR3 is TGCAGTGCACCTCGGGGGCTAGAGTCCTGCAATGAGCAGTTCTTC.

This clonotype was seen repeatedly, ten times or more. The J gene is TRBJ2-5, the V gene TRBV29-1, with 7 bases aligning to TRBD1. V lost 6 bases and J lost 0; bases outside the gene matches: 7. CDR1 SQVTM and CDR2 ANQGSEA come from the germline V gene. The CDR3 contains 14 residues. CDR3 in DNA: TGCAGCGTAGTCGACAGGGATCACCAAGAGACCCAGTACTTC. This sequence encodes CSVVDRDHQETQYF.

This clonotype was picked up a small number of times. The rearrangement uses TRBV5-6 and TRBJ1-1; 11 nucleotides match TRBD1. V was clipped by 1 base and J by 3 bases; unmatched bases: 14. CDR1 SGHDT and CDR2 YYEEEE come from the germline V gene. This CDR3 region has 19 residues. The CDR3 DNA reads TGTGCCAGCAGCTTGTCTTGGACAGGGGGCAGTGAGATGGACACTGAAGCTTTCTTT. Protein product: CASSLSWTGGSEMDTEAFF.